The clone carrying this T cell receptor (beta chain) was picked up a small number of times. Its antigen is unknown. The sample originates from a study of regulatory T cells in long-lasting Graves disease. The time point is: persistent/refractory GD, antithyroid drugs over 5 years with positive TRAb. PBMC RNA served as the TCR library source. Researchers made TCR beta libraries by using iRepertoire HTBI primers and running Arm-PCR on CDR3 regions. In the authors' workflow: The study identified about 60 TRBV and 13 to 15 TRBJ segments across samples. Each CDR3 protein gets one entry after TCRdb re-called the multiplex PCR reads with MiXCR. TCRdb, rather than the study authors, made the V and J calls. The table includes 600,000 to 850,000 distinct CDR3 sequences, approximately 31% detected once. CDR3 length equals 19 residues. Per the germline V gene, CDR1 is WSHSY and CDR2 is SAAADI. Trimming shortened V by 3 bases and J by 0 bases, and 18 bases separated the two germline ends.

Study-wide results and limits: Favored gene segments in persistent disease were TRBV28, TRBJ1-2 and TRBJ2-5. Persistent Graves' patients showed a TCR diversity that was lower than that of newly diagnosed ones. Persistent patients had more shared public clonotypes (2,741) than new patients (approximately 920).

This receptor was identified in a female donor with Graves disease. The chain couples TRBV10-2 to TRBJ1-6; D perhaps matches TRBD1 (5 bases). The sequences come from peripheral blood mononuclear cells (PBMCs), collected when the disease was refractory, from a patient treated with antithyroid drugs. CDR3 coding DNA: TGCGCCAGCAGTGATAAAGGGGCGAGTGGGAGCTCCTATAATTCACCCCTCCACTTT. This codes for CASSDKGASGSSYNSPLHF.